This TCR beta chain was documented in a study of T cell repertoires in cytomegalovirus infection. Points on this clonotype: As yet, its antigen is unknown.

MiXCR, applied by TCRdb to the reads, yields one record per CDR3 protein. The sample records around 71,000 distinct CDR3 sequences, roughly 40% being singletons. This TCR was recovered from a human donor in good health (CMV status not recorded). Some clones in this sample may be carry-over from other donors' samples. The starting material was CD8+ T cells from cultured PBMCs, obtained from culture after CMV antigen stimulation.

The CDR3 DNA reads as TGTGCCAGCAGCTTGCCTGGGACAAATTTCTACGAGCAGTACTTC. It specifies CASSLPGTNFYEQYF. J is TRBJ2-7 and V is TRBV5-5, with TRBD1 as a possible D gene (6 bases). Between the trimmed V and J ends, which lost 1 base and 3 bases, there was a span of 14 bases. The germline CDR1 and CDR2 sequences are SGHKS and YYEKEE (reference sequence). The CDR3 is 15 residues long.